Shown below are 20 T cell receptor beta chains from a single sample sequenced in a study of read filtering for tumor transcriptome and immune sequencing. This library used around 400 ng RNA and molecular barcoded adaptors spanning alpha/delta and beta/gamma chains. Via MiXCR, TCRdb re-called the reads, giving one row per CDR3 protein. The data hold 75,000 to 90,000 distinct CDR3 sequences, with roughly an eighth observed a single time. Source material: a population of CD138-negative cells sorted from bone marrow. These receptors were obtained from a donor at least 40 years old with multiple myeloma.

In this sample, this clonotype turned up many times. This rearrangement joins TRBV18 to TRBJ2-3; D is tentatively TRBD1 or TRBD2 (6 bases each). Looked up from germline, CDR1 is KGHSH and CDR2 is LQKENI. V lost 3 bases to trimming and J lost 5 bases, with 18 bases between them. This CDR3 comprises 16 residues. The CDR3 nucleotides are TGTGCCAGCTCACCGCGAAGGGGGGCGAACCAAGATACGCAGTATTTT. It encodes CASSPRRGANQDTQYF.

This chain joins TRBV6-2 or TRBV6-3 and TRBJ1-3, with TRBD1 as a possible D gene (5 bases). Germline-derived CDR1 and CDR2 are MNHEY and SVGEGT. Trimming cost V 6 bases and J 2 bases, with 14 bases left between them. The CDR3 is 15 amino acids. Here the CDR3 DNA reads TGTGCCAGCAGCTCCCAGACAGTAACTGGAAACACCATATATTTT. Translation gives CASSSQTVTGNTIYF.

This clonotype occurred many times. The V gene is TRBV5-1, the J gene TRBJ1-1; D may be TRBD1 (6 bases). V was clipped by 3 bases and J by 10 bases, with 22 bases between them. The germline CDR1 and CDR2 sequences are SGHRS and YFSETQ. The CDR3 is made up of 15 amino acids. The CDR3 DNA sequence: TGCGCCAGCAGCTCGGCAGGGGAGGCCCTTATTGGAGCTTTCTTT. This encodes CASSSAGEALIGAFF.

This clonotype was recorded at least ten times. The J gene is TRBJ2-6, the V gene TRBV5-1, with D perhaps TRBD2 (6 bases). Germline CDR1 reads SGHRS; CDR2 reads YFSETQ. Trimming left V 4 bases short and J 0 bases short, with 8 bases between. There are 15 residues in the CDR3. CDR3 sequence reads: CASSTGSSGANVLTF. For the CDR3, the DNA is TGCGCCAGCAGCACCGGGAGCTCTGGGGCCAACGTCCTGACTTTC.

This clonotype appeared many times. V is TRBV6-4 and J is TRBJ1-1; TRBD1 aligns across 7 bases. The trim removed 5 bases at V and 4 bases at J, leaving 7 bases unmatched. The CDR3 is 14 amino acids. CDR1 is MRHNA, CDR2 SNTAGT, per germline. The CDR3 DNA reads TGTGCCAGCAGTCAACGACAGGGCGGCACTGAAGCTTTCTTT. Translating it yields CASSQRQGGTEAFF.

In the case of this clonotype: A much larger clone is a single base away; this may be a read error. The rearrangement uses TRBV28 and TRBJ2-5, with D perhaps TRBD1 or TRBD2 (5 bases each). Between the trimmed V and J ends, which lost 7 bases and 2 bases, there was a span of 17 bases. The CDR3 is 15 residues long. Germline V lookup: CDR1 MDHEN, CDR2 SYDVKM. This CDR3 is CASNLGRLGQETQYF. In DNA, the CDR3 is TGTGCCAGCAATTTGGGACGGCTAGGACAAGAGACCCAGTACTTC.

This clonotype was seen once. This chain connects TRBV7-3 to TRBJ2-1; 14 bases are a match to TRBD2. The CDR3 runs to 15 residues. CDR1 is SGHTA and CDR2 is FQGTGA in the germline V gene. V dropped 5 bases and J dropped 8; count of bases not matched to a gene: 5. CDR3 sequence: CASSRLAGGPYEQFF. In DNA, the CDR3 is TGTGCCAGCAGCCGACTAGCGGGAGGGCCTTATGAGCAGTTCTTC.

The CDR3 here is CASRTLGQSTDTQYF. CDR3 DNA sequence: TGCGCCAGCAGGACCCTAGGGCAGAGCACAGATACGCAGTATTTT. The chain joins TRBV5-1 to TRBJ2-3; D is unclear. Looked up from germline, CDR1 is SGHRS and CDR2 is YFSETQ. This CDR3 is built from 15 residues. Trimming shortened V by 5 bases and J by 0 bases, and 13 bases separated the two germline ends.

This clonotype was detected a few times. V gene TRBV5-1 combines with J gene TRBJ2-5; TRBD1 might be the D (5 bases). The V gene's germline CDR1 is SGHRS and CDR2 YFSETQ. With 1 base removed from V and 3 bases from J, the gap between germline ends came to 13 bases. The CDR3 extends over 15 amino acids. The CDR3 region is CASSLRGAVEETQYF. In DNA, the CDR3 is TGCGCCAGCAGCTTGAGGGGCGCGGTTGAAGAGACCCAGTACTTC.

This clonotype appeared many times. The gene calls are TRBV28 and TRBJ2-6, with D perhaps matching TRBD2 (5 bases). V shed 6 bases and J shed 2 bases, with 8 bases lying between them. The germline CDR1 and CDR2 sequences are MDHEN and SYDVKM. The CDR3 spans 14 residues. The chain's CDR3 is CASSGVAGANVLTF. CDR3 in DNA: TGTGCCAGCAGCGGGGTGGCTGGGGCCAACGTCCTGACTTTC.

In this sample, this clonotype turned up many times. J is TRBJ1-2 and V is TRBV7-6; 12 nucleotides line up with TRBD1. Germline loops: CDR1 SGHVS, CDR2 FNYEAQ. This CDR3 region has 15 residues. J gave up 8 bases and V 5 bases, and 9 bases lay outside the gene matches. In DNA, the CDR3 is TGTGCCAGCAGCAAAGCCGGGACAGGGGGCGAAGGCTACACCTTC. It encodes CASSKAGTGGEGYTF.

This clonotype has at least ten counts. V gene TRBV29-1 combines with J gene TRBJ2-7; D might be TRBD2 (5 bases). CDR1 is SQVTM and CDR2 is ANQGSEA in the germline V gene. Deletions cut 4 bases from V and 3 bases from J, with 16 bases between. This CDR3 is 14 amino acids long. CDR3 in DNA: TGCAGCGTTGTAGTCCCTAGGGAGTTCTACGAGCAGTACTTC. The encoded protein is CSVVVPREFYEQYF.

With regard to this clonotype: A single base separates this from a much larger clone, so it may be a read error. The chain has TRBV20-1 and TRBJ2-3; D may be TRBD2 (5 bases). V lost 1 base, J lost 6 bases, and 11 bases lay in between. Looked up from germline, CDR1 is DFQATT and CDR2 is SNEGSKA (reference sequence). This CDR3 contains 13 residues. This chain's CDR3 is CSARAVAKDTQYF. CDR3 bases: TGCAGTGCTAGAGCGGTAGCGAAGGATACGCAGTATTTT.

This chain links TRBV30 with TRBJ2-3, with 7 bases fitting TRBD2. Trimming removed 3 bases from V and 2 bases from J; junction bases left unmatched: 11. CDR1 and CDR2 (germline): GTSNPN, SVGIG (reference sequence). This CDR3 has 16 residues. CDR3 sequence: CAWSQRDRGFTDTQYF. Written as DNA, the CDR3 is TGTGCCTGGAGCCAGCGGGACCGCGGATTCACAGATACGCAGTATTTT.

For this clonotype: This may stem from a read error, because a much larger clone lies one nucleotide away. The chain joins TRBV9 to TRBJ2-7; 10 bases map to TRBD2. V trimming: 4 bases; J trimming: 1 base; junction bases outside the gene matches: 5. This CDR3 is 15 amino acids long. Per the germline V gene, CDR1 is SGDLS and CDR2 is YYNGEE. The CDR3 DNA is TGTGCCAGCAGCCAAGGGACTAGCGCTTCCTACGAGCAGTACTTC. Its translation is CASSQGTSASYEQYF.

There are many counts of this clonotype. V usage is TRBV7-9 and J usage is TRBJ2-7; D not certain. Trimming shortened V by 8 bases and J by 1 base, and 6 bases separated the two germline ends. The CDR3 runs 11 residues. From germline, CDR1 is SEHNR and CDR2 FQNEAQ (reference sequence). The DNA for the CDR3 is TGTGCCAGCGGGGTGTCCTACGAGCAGTACTTC. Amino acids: CASGVSYEQYF. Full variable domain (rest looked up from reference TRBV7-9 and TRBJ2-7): DTGVSQNPRHKITKRGQNVTFRCDPISEHNRLYWYRQTLGQGPEFLTYFQNEAQLEKSRLLSDRFSAERPKGSFSTLEIQRTEQGDSAMYLCASGVSYEQYFGPGTRLTVT.

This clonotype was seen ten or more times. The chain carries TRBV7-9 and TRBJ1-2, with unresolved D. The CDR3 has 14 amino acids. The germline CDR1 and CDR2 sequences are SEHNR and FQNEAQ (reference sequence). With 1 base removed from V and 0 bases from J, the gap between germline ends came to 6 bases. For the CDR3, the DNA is TGTGCCAGCAGCTTAGTAGACGCTAACTATGGCTACACCTTC. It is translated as CASSLVDANYGYTF.

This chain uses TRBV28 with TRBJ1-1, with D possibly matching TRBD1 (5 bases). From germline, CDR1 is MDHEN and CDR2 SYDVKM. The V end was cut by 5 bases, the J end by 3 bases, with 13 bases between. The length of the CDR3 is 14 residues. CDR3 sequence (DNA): TGTGCCAGCAGTCCGGGGACGGGCTACACTGAAGCTTTCTTT. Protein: CASSPGTGYTEAFF.

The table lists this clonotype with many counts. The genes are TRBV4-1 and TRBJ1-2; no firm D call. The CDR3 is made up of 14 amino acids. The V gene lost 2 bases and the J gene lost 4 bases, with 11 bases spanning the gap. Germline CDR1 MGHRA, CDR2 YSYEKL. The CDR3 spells CASSQRILGYGYTF. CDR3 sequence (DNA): TGCGCCAGCAGCCAAAGGATCCTGGGCTATGGCTACACCTTC.

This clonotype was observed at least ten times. The CDR3 is CASSQGYRAGGAAETQYF. Here the CDR3 DNA reads TGTGCCAGCAGCCAAGGGTACAGGGCAGGGGGGGCTGCAGAGACCCAGTACTTC. V usage is TRBV3-1 and J usage is TRBJ2-5; D possibly uses TRBD1 or TRBD2 (7 bases each). The CDR3 consists of 18 residues. Trimming left V 1 base short and J 4 bases short, with 22 bases between. The germline V gene encodes CDR1 LGHDT and CDR2 YNNKEL (reference sequence).